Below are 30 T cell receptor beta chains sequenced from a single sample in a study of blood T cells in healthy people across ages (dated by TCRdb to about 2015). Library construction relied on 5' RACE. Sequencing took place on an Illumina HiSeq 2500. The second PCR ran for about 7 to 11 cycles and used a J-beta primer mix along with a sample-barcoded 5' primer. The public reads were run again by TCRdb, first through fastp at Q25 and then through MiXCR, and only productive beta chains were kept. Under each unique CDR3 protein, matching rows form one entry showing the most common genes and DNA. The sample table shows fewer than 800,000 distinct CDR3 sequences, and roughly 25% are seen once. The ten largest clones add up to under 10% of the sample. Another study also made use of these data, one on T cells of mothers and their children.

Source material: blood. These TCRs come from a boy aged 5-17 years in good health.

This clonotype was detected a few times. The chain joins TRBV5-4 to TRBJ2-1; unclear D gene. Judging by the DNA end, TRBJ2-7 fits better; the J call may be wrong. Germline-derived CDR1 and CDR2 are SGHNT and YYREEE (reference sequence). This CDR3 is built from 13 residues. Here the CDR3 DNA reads TGTGCCAGCAGCTTGGGATGGGCGGAGGAGCAGTACTTC. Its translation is CASSLGWAEEQYF.

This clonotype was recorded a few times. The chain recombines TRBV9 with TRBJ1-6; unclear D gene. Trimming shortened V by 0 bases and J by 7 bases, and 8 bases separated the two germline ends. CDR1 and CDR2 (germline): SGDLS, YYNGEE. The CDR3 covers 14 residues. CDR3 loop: CASSVEWPNSPLHF. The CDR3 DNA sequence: TGTGCCAGCAGCGTAGAGTGGCCAAATTCACCCCTCCACTTT.

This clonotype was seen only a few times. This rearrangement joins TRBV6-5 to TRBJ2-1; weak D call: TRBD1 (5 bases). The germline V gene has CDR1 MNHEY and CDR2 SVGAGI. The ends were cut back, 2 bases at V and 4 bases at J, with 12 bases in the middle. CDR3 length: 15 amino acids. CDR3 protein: CASSYGARIYNEQFF. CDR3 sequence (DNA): TGTGCCAGCAGTTACGGGGCGCGGATTTACAATGAGCAGTTCTTC.

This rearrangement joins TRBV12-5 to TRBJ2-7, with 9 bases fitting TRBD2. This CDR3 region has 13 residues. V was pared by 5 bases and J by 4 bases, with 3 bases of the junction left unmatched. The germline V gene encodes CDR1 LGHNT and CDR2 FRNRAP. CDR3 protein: CASGGLASYEQYF. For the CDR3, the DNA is TGTGCTAGTGGTGGACTAGCGAGTTACGAGCAGTACTTC. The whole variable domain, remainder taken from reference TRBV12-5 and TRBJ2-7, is DARVTQTPRHKVTEMGQEVTMRCQPILGHNTVFWYRQTMMQGLELLAYFRNRAPLDDSGMPKDRFSAEMPDATLATLKIQPSEPRDSAVYFCASGGLASYEQYFGPGTRLTVT.

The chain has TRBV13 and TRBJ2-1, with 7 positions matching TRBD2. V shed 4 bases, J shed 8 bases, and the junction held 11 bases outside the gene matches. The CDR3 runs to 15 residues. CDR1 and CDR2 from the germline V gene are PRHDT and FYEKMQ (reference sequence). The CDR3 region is CASSYGTILTYEQFF. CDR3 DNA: TGTGCCAGCAGCTACGGGACTATACTTACATATGAGCAGTTCTTC.

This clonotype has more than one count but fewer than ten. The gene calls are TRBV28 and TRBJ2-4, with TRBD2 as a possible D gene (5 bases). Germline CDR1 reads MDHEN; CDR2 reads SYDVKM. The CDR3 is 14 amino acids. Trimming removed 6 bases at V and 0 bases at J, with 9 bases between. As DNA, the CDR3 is TGTGCCAGCAGGAGGACTCTAGCCAAAAACATTCAGTACTTC. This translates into CASRRTLAKNIQYF. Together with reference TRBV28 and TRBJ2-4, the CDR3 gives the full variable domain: DVKVTQSSRYLVKRTGEKVFLECVQDMDHENMFWYRQDPGLGLRLIYFSYDVKMKEKGDIPEGYSVSREKKERFSLILESASTNQTSMYLCASRRTLAKNIQYFGAGTRLSVL.

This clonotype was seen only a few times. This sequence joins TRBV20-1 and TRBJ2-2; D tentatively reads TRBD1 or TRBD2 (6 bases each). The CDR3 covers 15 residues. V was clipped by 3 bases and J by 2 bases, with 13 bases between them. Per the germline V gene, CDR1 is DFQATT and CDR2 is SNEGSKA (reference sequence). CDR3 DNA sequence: TGCAGTGCTAGGCCGCCGGGGGCAAACACCGGGGAGCTGTTTTTT. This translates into CSARPPGANTGELFF.

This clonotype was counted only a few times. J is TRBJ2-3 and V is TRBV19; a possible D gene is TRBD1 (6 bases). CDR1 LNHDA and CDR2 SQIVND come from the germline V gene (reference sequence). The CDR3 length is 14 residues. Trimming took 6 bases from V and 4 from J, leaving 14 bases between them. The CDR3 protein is CASSGLQGSDTQYF. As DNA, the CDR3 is TGTGCCAGTAGCGGATTACAGGGCTCAGATACGCAGTATTTT.

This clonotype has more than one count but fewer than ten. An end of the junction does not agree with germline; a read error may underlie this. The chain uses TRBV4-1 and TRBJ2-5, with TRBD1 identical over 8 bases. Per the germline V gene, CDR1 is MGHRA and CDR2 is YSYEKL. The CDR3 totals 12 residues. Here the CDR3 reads CVSRGTGWTQYF. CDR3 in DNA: TGCGTCAGCAGGGGGACAGGTTGGACCCAGTACTTC.

CDR3 protein: CASSSPGQGNEKLFF. For the CDR3, the DNA is TGTGCCAGCAGCTCCCCGGGACAGGGGAATGAAAAACTGTTTTTT. This rearrangement joins TRBV5-5 to TRBJ1-4; 10 bases map to TRBD1. Germline CDR1 reads SGHKS; CDR2 reads YYEKEE (reference sequence). The CDR3 loop spans 15 amino acids. The V gene end was trimmed by 3 bases and the J gene end by 5 bases; junction bases not matched to a gene: 4.

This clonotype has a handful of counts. CDR3 nucleotides: TGTGCCACCAGTGACTCGGACATTTTGGAGACCCAGTACTTC. Encoded protein: CATSDSDILETQYF. The J gene is TRBJ2-5, the V gene TRBV24-1; TRBD1 is a possible D gene (5 bases). Trimming pared 4 bases from V and 5 bases from J, leaving 13 bases between. From germline, CDR1 is KGHDR and CDR2 SFDVKD. The CDR3 consists of 14 residues.

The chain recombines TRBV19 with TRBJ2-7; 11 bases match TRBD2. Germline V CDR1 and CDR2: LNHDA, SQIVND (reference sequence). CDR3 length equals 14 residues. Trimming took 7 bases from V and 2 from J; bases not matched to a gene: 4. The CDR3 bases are TGTGCCAGTACCAAGACTAGCGGGACCTACGAGCAGTACTTC. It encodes CASTKTSGTYEQYF. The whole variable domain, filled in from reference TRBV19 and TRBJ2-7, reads DGGITQSPKYLFRKEGQNVTLSCEQNLNHDAMYWYRQDPGQGLRLIYYSQIVNDFQKGDIAEGYSVSREKKESFPLTVTSAQKNPTAFYLCASTKTSGTYEQYFGPGTRLTVT.

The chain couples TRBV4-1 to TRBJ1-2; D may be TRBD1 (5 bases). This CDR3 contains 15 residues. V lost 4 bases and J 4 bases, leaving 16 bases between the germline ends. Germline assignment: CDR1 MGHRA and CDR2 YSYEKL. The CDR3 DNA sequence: TGCGCCAGCAGCCTGAGTATCCAGGGACCCTATGGCTACACCTTC. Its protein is CASSLSIQGPYGYTF.

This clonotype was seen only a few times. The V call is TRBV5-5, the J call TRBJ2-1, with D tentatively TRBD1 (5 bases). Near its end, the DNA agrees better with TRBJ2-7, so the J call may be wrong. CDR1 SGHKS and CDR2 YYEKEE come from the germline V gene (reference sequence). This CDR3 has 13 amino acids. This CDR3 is CASSVLQDYEQYF. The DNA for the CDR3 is TGTGCCAGCAGCGTATTACAGGACTACGAGCAGTACTTC.

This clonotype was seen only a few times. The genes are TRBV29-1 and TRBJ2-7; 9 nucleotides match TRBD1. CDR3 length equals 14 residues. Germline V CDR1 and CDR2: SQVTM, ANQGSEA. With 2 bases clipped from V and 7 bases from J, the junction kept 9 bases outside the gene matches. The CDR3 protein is CSVEYGQGPWEQYF. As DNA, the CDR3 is TGCAGCGTTGAATATGGACAGGGGCCTTGGGAGCAGTACTTC.

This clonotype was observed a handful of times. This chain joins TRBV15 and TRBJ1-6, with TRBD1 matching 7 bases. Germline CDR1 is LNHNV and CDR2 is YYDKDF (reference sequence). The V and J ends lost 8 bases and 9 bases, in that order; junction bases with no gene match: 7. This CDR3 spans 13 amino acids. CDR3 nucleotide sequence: TGTGCCACCCATCCAGGGGGGGGTTCACCCCTCCACTTT. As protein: CATHPGGGSPLHF.

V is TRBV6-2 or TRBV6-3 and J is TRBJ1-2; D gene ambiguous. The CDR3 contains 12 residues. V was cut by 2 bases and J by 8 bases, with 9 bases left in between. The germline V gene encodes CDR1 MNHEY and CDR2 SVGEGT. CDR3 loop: CASSYPGFGYTF. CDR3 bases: TGTGCCAGCAGTTACCCGGGGTTCGGCTACACCTTC.

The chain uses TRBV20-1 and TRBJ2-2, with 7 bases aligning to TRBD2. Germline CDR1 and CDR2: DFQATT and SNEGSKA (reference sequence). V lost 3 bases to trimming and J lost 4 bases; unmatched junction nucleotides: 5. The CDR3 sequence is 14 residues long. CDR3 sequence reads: CSASPRLATGELFF. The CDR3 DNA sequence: TGCAGTGCTAGTCCCCGACTAGCCACCGGGGAGCTGTTTTTT.

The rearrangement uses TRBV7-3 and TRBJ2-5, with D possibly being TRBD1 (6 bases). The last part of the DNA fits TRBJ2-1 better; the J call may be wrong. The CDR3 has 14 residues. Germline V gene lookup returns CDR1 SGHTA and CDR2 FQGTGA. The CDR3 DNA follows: TGTGCCAGCAGTCCAGGGGTCCTCCACAATGAGCAGTTCTTC. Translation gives CASSPGVLHNEQFF.

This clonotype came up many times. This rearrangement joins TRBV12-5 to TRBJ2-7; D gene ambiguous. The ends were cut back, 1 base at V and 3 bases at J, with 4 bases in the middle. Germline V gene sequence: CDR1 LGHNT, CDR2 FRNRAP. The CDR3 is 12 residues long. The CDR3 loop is CASGLDLYEQYF. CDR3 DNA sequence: TGTGCTAGTGGTTTGGACCTCTACGAGCAGTACTTC.

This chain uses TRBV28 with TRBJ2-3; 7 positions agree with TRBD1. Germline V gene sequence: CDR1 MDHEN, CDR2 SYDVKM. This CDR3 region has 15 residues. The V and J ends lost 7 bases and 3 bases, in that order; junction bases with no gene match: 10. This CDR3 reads CASKPTGPRTDTQYF. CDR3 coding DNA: TGTGCCAGCAAACCGACAGGGCCCCGGACAGATACGCAGTATTTT.

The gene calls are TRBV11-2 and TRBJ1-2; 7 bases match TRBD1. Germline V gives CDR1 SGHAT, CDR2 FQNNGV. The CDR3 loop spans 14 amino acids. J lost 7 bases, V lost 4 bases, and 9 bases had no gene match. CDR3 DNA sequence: TGTGCCAGCAGCTCCACAACAGGGGCCGGTGGCTACACCTTC. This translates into CASSSTTGAGGYTF.

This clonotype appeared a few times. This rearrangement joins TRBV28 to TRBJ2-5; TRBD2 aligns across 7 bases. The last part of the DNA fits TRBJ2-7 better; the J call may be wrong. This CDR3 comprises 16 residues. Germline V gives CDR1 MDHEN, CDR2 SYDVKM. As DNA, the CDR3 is TGTGCCAGCAGTAGTCCCGGGGGGAGGGGAACCTACGAGCAGTACTTC. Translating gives CASSSPGGRGTYEQYF.

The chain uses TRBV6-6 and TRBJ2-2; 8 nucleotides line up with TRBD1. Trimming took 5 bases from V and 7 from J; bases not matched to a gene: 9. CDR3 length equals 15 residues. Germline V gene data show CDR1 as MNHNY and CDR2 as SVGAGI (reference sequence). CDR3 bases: TGTGCCAGCAGTAACACGGGACAGGTGCACGGGGAGCTGTTTTTT. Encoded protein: CASSNTGQVHGELFF.

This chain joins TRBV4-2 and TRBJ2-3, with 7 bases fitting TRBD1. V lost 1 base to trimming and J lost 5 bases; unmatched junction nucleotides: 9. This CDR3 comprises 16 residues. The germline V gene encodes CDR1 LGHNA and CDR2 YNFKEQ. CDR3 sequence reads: CASSQVTGLGGDTQYF. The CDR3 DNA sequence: TGTGCCAGCAGCCAAGTGACAGGGTTAGGTGGAGATACGCAGTATTTT.

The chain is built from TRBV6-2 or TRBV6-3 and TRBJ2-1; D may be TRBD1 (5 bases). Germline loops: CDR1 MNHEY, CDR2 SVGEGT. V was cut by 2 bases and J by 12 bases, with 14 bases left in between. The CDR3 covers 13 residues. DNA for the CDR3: TGTGCCAGCAGTTACGGGGATTGGGGCGGGCAGTTCTTC. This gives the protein CASSYGDWGGQFF.

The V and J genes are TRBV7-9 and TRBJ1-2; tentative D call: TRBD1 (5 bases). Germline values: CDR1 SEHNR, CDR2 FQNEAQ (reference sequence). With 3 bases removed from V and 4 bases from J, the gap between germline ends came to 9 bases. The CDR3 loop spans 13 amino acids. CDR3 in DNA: TGTGCCAGCAGCTTTGGGGGTGGCTATGGCTACACCTTC. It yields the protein CASSFGGGYGYTF.

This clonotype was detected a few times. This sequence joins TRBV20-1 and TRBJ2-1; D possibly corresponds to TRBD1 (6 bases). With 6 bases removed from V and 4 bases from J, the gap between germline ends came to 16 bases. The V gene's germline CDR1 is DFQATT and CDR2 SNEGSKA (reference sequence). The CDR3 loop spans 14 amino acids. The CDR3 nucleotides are TGCAGTGCCCCGGACAGCTTAACTTACAATGAGCAGTTCTTC. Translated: CSAPDSLTYNEQFF.

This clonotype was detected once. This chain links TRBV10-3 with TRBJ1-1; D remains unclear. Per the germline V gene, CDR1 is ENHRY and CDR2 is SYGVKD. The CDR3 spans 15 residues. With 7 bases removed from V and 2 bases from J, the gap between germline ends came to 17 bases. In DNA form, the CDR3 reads TGTGCCATCACCCAACGGACGGAGGGTAACACTGAAGCTTTCTTT. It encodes CAITQRTEGNTEAFF.

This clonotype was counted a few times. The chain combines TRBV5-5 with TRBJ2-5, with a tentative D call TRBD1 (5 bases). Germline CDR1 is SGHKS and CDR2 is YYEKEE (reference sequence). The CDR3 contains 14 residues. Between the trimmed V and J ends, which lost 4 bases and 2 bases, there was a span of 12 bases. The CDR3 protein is CASSPWGSQETQYF. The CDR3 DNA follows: TGTGCCAGCAGCCCTTGGGGCTCTCAAGAGACCCAGTACTTC.